Listed below are T cell receptor beta chains from one sample, sequenced in a study of cytomegalovirus exposure and HLA in healthy donors. Sequencing used immunoSEQ multiplex PCR; TCRdb keeps in-frame clones, though not all of them. Of under 200,000 clones listed, more than 60% are singletons. Sequenced: PBMCs. The receptors were gathered from a middle-aged man in good health and CMV-seronegative. Each CDR3 is given with its conserved first and last residue. The D gene is left open where the match is weak. The size of a clone is reported for some rows only, either as once, few or many, or as a class for expanded clones.

>once|.|TRBJ2-2|TRBV7-7
CASSKRTAGRYTGELFF
TGTGCTAGCAGCAAGAGGACAGCGGGGCGATACACCGGGGAGCTGTTTTTT
>.|.|TRBJ1-4|TRBV2
CASRHVTATNEKLFF
TGTGCCAGCAGACATGTTACAGCAACTAATGAAAAACTGTTTTTT
>few|.|TRBJ1-1|TRBV6-4
CASSDSGNSEAFF
TGTGCCAGCAGTGACTCCGGGAACTCTGAAGCTTTCTTT
>.|.|TRBJ2-5|TRBV7-2
CASSLQGIKAQYF
TGTGCCAGCAGCTTACAGGGAATCAAGGCCCAGTACTTC
>.|TRBD1|TRBJ2-7|TRBV27
CASSLRGQASYEQYF
TGTGCCAGCAGTTTAAGGGGACAGGCCTCCTACGAGCAGTACTTC
>.|.|TRBJ2-3|TRBV2
CASSIRLETDAQYF
TGTGCCAGCAGTATCAGGTTAGAGACAGATGCGCAGTATTTT
>.|TRBD2|TRBJ2-5|TRBV2
CASSGVSGGQTQYF
TGTGCCAGCAGTGGGGTTAGCGGGGGGCAGACCCAGTACTTC
>.|TRBD1|TRBJ2-3|TRBV29-1
CSAPGQDRTDTQYF
TGCAGCGCCCCAGGACAGGACCGCACAGATACGCAGTATTTT
>.|.|TRBJ1-2|TRBV4-3
CASSQGREGGYGYTF
TGCGCCAGCAGCCAAGGGAGAGAAGGCGGGTATGGCTACACCTTC
>.|TRBD2|TRBJ2-7|TRBV2
CASSEPAGTAWEQYF
TGTGCCAGCAGTGAGCCAGCGGGGACCGCGTGGGAGCAGTACTTC
>.|.|TRBJ1-1|TRBV5-1
CASSLSERGGRAFF
TGCGCCAGCAGCTTGTCCGAAAGGGGGGGCCGAGCTTTCTTT
>.|TRBD2|TRBJ2-7|TRBV5-4
CASSPSGGGTRQYEQYF
TGTGCCAGCAGCCCGAGCGGGGGGGGAACGCGTCAATACGAGCAGTACTTC
>.|.|TRBJ1-4|TRBV18
CASSQGYNEKLFF
TGTGCCAGCTCACAGGGGTATAACGAAAAACTGTTTTTT
>.|.|TRBJ1-3|TRBV4-3
CASSQEAGSSGNTIYF
TGCGCCAGCAGCCAAGAGGCTGGGAGCTCTGGAAACACCATATATTTT
>.|.|TRBJ1-1|TRBV6-5
CASSYPEGAEAFF
TGTGCCAGCAGTTACCCTGAGGGTGCTGAAGCTTTCTTT
>.|TRBD1|TRBJ2-1|TRBV5-1
CASSPGQGSSYNEQFF
TGCGCCAGCAGCCCAGGACAGGGGAGCTCCTACAATGAGCAGTTCTTC
>.|.|TRBJ2-7|TRBV27
CASSNSGSSYEQYF
TGTGCCAGCAGTAACAGCGGTAGCTCCTACGAGCAGTACTTC
>.|TRBD2|TRBJ2-5|TRBV11-2
CASSLVAGGGLETQYF
TGTGCCAGCAGCTTGGTGGCGGGGGGAGGCCTAGAGACCCAGTACTTC
>.|TRBD1|TRBJ1-5|TRBV6-5
CASRSPGDSQPQHF
TGTGCCAGCAGGTCCCCAGGGGACAGTCAGCCCCAGCATTTT
>once|.|TRBJ2-7|TRBV30
CAWSVSYEQYF
TGTGCCTGGAGTGTCAGCTACGAGCAGTACTTC
>once|TRBD2|TRBJ2-3|TRBV13
CASSSLAGTHTDTQYF
TGTGCCAGCAGCTCCCTAGCGGGGACCCACACAGATACGCAGTATTTT
>.|.|TRBJ1-5|TRBV6-1
CASSEIAGGPQPQHF
TGTGCCAGCAGTGAAATAGCAGGCGGGCCTCAGCCCCAGCATTTT
>.|TRBD1|TRBJ1-2|TRBV25-1
CASSDGTGPYGYTF
TGTGCCAGCAGTGACGGGACAGGGCCCTATGGCTACACCTTC
>.|.|TRBJ1-4|TRBV5-1
CASSLGGEEKLFF
TGCGCCAGCAGTCTGGGGGGTGAGGAAAAACTGTTTTTT
>.|.|TRBJ1-1|TRBV6-5
CASSYSTGVNTEAFF
TGTGCCAGCAGTTACTCGACGGGGGTGAACACTGAAGCTTTCTTT
>.|TRBD2|TRBJ2-3|TRBV6-1
CASSERGGADTQYF
TGTGCCAGCAGTGAACGGGGGGGCGCAGATACGCAGTATTTT
>.|TRBD2|TRBJ2-1|TRBV6-5
CASLGLADNEQFF
TGTGCCAGCCTGGGACTAGCGGACAATGAGCAGTTCTTC
>.|.|TRBJ1-1|TRBV30
CAWKMKPDTEAFF
TGTGCCTGGAAAATGAAGCCGGACACTGAAGCTTTCTTT
>.|TRBD2|TRBJ2-3|TRBV5-4
CASSWWGGRADTQYF
TGTGCCAGCAGCTGGTGGGGGGGTAGGGCAGATACGCAGTATTTT
>.|.|TRBJ1-1|TRBV6-1
CASRSPGPNTEAFF
TGTGCCAGCAGAAGTCCAGGCCCGAACACTGAAGCTTTCTTT
>.|.|TRBJ2-7|TRBV4-3
CASSQFRGYEQYF
TGCGCCAGCAGCCAGTTCAGGGGTTACGAGCAGTACTTC
>.|TRBD1|TRBJ1-2|TRBV30
CAWNPDRERYTF
TGTGCCTGGAACCCGGACAGGGAACGCTACACCTTC
>few|TRBD1|TRBJ1-5|TRBV9
CASSTGTGTNQPQHF
TGTGCCAGCAGTACCGGGACAGGGACCAATCAGCCCCAGCATTTT
>.|TRBD1|TRBJ2-2|TRBV27
CASRRQGAGTGELFF
TGTGCCAGCAGGAGACAGGGGGCCGGAACCGGGGAGCTGTTTTTT
>.|.|TRBJ2-2|TRBV14
CASSPVQGPTGELFF
TGTGCCAGCAGCCCAGTACAGGGACCGACGGGGGAGCTGTTTTTT
>.|TRBD1|TRBJ2-1|TRBV29-1
CSVGQGGNEQFF
TGCAGCGTGGGACAGGGCGGCAATGAGCAGTTCTTC
>.|TRBD2|TRBJ2-1|TRBV15
CATSRDLGGESSYNEQFF
TGTGCCACCAGCAGAGATCTGGGGGGGGAGAGCTCCTACAATGAGCAGTTCTTC
>once|.|TRBJ2-3|TRBV15
CATSEASFSTDTQYF
TGTGCCACCAGCGAGGCCAGTTTTAGCACAGATACGCAGTATTTT
>.|.|TRBJ1-1|TRBV11-1
CASSPQGTEAFF
TGTGCCAGCAGCCCTCAGGGCACTGAAGCTTTCTTT
>.|TRBD2|TRBJ2-7|TRBV13
CASSSTSGGLYEQYF
TGTGCCAGCAGCTCCACCTCGGGGGGTCTCTACGAGCAGTACTTC
>.|.|TRBJ2-7|TRBV4-3
CASSQDFSTPYEQYF
TGCGCCAGCAGCCAAGATTTTTCGACACCTTACGAGCAGTACTTC
>.|.|TRBJ1-6|TRBV19
CARRQSIRGGLHF
TGTGCCAGGCGGCAGTCCATTAGGGGGGGCCTCCACTTT
>.|.|TRBJ2-7|TRBV6-5
CASSSVASYEQYF
TGTGCCAGCAGCTCCGTGGCCTCCTACGAGCAGTACTTC
>once|TRBD1|TRBJ2-4|TRBV12-5
CASGLLLGTGIDLAKNIQYF
TGTGCTAGTGGTTTGCTATTAGGGACAGGGATAGACCTAGCCAAAAACATTCAGTACTTC
>.|TRBD1|TRBJ2-7|TRBV5-6
CASSATRQGSYEQYF
TGTGCCAGCAGCGCCACTCGACAGGGGTCCTACGAGCAGTACTTC
>.|TRBD1|TRBJ2-1|TRBV14
CASSPRRDRVYEQFF
TGTGCCAGCAGCCCACGCCGGGACAGGGTCTATGAGCAGTTCTTC